The 14 T cell receptor beta chains below were found in one sample sequenced in a study of T cells in Graves' hyperthyroidism and ophthalmopathy. Researchers amplified the TCR beta CDR3 regions from RNA transcripts. The HTBI primer set was used in a first-round RT-PCR of the TCR CDR3. TCRdb reprocessed the multiplex PCR reads via MiXCR and lists one record per CDR3 protein. The sample holds over 350,000 distinct CDR3 sequences, around 15% seen once. The sample taken for sequencing was blood. Receptors were obtained from a man aged 50 or older with Graves' ophthalmopathy.

This clonotype was observed many times. The J gene is TRBJ2-1, the V gene TRBV7-2; D is unresolved. V shed 3 bases and J shed 0 bases, with 12 bases lying between them. Germline V lookup: CDR1 SGHTA, CDR2 FQGNSA. The CDR3 loop spans 16 amino acids. DNA of the CDR3: TGTGCCAGCAGCTTTGGGGTCTTAAGCTCCTACAATGAGCAGTTCTTC. Translation: CASSFGVLSSYNEQFF.

This rearrangement joins TRBV29-1 to TRBJ2-7; a weak D match, TRBD2 (6 bases). With 7 bases removed from V and 0 bases from J, the gap between germline ends came to 10 bases. The CDR3 contains 12 residues. Germline CDR1 is SQVTM and CDR2 is ANQGSEA. CDR3 sequence: CSGRTNSYEQYF. As DNA, the CDR3 is TGCAGCGGCCGGACTAACTCCTACGAGCAGTACTTC.

Ten or more counts support this clonotype. V is TRBV27 and J is TRBJ2-7; 8 positions agree with TRBD2. V shed 5 bases and J 1 base; nucleotides not matched to a gene: 7. Germline V gene data show CDR1 as MNHEY and CDR2 as SMNVEV (reference sequence). The CDR3 length is 15 residues. CDR3 amino acids: CASSRLGLVSYEQYF. CDR3 DNA sequence: TGTGCCAGCAGTCGTCTGGGACTAGTGTCCTACGAGCAGTACTTC.

This clonotype was seen ten or more times. The chain links TRBV20-1 to TRBJ2-5; 8 bases are a match to TRBD2. The CDR3 sequence is 13 residues long. Germline V gives CDR1 DFQATT, CDR2 SNEGSKA (reference sequence). Trimming removed 3 bases from V and 5 bases from J; junction bases left unmatched: 5. Here the CDR3 reads CSASGRALETQYF. CDR3 nucleotides: TGCAGTGCTAGCGGGAGGGCCCTGGAGACCCAGTACTTC.

The V gene is TRBV30, the J gene TRBJ2-7, with D hard to call. Germline lookup yields CDR1 GTSNPN and CDR2 SVGIG (reference sequence). The CDR3 contains 12 residues. Trimming cost V 1 base and J 4 bases, with 8 bases left between them. The CDR3 DNA reads TGTGCCTGGAGTGAATCCGCTTACGAGCAGTACTTC. This sequence encodes CAWSESAYEQYF. Combining the CDR3 with reference TRBV30 and TRBJ2-7 gives the whole variable domain SQTIHQWPATLVQPVGSPLSLECTVEGTSNPNLYWYRQAAGRGLQLLFYSVGIGQISSEVPQNLSASRPQDRQFILSSKKLLLSDSGFYLCAWSESAYEQYFGPGTRLTVT.

This clonotype was counted ten times or more. The chain carries TRBV11-2 and TRBJ2-3; the match to TRBD1 covers 7 bases. The junction had 5 bases not matched to a gene; V was cut back by 3 bases and J by 2 bases. The CDR3 runs to 15 residues. CDR1 and CDR2 from the germline V gene are SGHAT and FQNNGV. CDR3 sequence: CASSFTGTATDTQYF. DNA of the CDR3: TGTGCCAGCAGCTTTACCGGGACAGCCACAGATACGCAGTATTTT.

This clonotype was seen at least ten times. The chain joins TRBV12-3 or TRBV12-4 to TRBJ2-1; the D gene is possibly TRBD1 (6 bases). V gave up 2 bases and J gave up 7 bases, with 9 bases separating them. The CDR3 totals 13 residues. CDR3 sequence reads: CASSLPQGNEQFF. In DNA, the CDR3 is TGTGCCAGCAGTTTACCCCAGGGGAATGAGCAGTTCTTC.

This clonotype was found many times. The chain couples TRBV27 to TRBJ1-2; D not resolved. The V end lost 2 bases, the J end lost 6 bases, and 13 bases lay between the germline ends. The CDR3 runs to 14 residues. Germline values: CDR1 MNHEY, CDR2 SMNVEV (reference sequence). The CDR3 nucleotides are TGTGCCAGCAGTTTAAAGAGGGATGTTGATGGCTACACCTTC. Encoded protein: CASSLKRDVDGYTF.

The rearrangement uses TRBV6-2 or TRBV6-3 and TRBJ2-7; possibly TRBD2 for D (6 bases). The V gene's germline CDR1 is MNHEY and CDR2 SVGEGT. The CDR3 covers 14 residues. The V end lost 7 bases, the J end lost 0 bases, and 13 bases lay between the germline ends. CDR3 loop: CASMEGPPSYEQYF. Here the CDR3 DNA reads TGTGCCAGCATGGAGGGGCCCCCCTCCTACGAGCAGTACTTC.

This chain joins TRBV5-4 and TRBJ2-3; TRBD2 is a possible D gene (6 bases). This CDR3 has 15 amino acids. Germline lookup yields CDR1 SGHNT and CDR2 YYREEE (reference sequence). Trimming took 2 bases from V and 3 from J, leaving 13 bases between them. The CDR3 DNA sequence: TGTGCCAGCAGCTTCGGGGGAGTGGGTACAGATACGCAGTATTTT. It encodes CASSFGGVGTDTQYF.

Ten or more counts support this clonotype. The V gene is TRBV30, the J gene TRBJ2-5; 8 positions agree with TRBD2. The germline CDR1 and CDR2 sequences are GTSNPN and SVGIG (reference sequence). The V gene end was trimmed by 4 bases and the J gene end by 4 bases; junction bases not matched to a gene: 8. The length of the CDR3 is 14 residues. DNA of the CDR3: TGTGCCTGGACCCTCGGGCTAGCGGGAGAGACCCAGTACTTC. This sequence encodes CAWTLGLAGETQYF. Complete variable domain (other parts from reference TRBV30 and TRBJ2-5): SQTIHQWPATLVQPVGSPLSLECTVEGTSNPNLYWYRQAAGRGLQLLFYSVGIGQISSEVPQNLSASRPQDRQFILSSKKLLLSDSGFYLCAWTLGLAGETQYFGPGTRLLVL.

This clonotype was found many times. The chain uses TRBV5-1 and TRBJ2-2; 8 nucleotides line up with TRBD2. Germline trimming cut 0 bases from V and 9 bases from J; bases unmatched to any gene: 10. The CDR3 extends over 16 amino acids. The V gene's germline CDR1 is SGHRS and CDR2 YFSETQ. CDR3 sequence: CASSLEGLVGSRELFF. The CDR3 DNA reads as TGCGCCAGCAGCTTGGAGGGACTAGTGGGTTCGAGGGAGCTGTTTTTT.

Many counts were recorded for this clonotype. V gene TRBV20-1 combines with J gene TRBJ2-2; 11 nucleotides match TRBD1. The CDR3 length is 13 residues. V was clipped by 7 bases and J by 4 bases; unmatched bases: 2. Per the germline V gene, CDR1 is DFQATT and CDR2 is SNEGSKA (reference sequence). The CDR3 loop is CSGGTGGTGELFF. In DNA form, the CDR3 reads TGCAGTGGAGGGACAGGGGGCACCGGGGAGCTGTTTTTT.

In its sample, this clonotype was seen many times. V is TRBV20-1 and J is TRBJ2-5; 7 nucleotides align to TRBD2. Trimming took 4 bases from V and 8 from J; bases not matched to a gene: 13. The CDR3 contains 14 residues. Germline CDR1 DFQATT, CDR2 SNEGSKA (reference sequence). CDR3 region: CSATSSGALGTQYF. As DNA, the CDR3 is TGCAGTGCTACCAGCAGCGGGGCTCTAGGAACCCAGTACTTC.